The TCR beta chain under discussion was sequenced for a study of OX40 agonist ivuxolimab in advanced cancers. In the study overall: Dose-escalation subjects each had hepatocellular carcinoma, melanoma, renal cell or head and neck cancer. Eligibility rules accepted prior anti-PD-1, anti-PD-L1 or anti-CTLA-4 therapy, and under 45% had some.

Patients with a history of autoimmune disease or on systemic immunosuppression were excluded. This CDR3 contains 16 residues. Between the trimmed V and J ends, which lost 2 bases and 3 bases, there was a span of 16 bases. Germline CDR1 MGHRA, CDR2 YSYEKL. Study conclusions and caveats: Partial responders dosed at 0.1-3.0 mg/kg displayed clonal expansion ranking among the lowest.

In the case of this clone: No antigen is known for it.

TCRdb keeps only in-frame clones here, not all; method: immunoSEQ multiplex PCR. The table has some 74,000 clones, roughly 87% seen once. The clonotype was recovered from an adult with an advanced solid tumor such as melanoma, head and neck, liver or kidney cancer. V and J are TRBV4-1 and TRBJ1-2; D might be TRBD1 (5 bases). Material: CD4+ or CD8+ T cells sorted from blood, obtained in a trial of the OX40 agonist ivuxolimab. The CDR3 DNA is TGCGCCAGCAGCCAACCGACTCTGATGGGGGACTATGGCTACACCTTC. Translation gives CASSQPTLMGDYGYTF.